This T cell receptor beta chain was captured in a study of T cell responses to AZD1222 COVID-19 vaccine. Study findings and constraints: Repertoires in all cases were sampled only once the peak T cell response had passed. Epitopes outside B.1.351 and B.1.1.7 mutated regions reportedly drew nearly half of spike TCRs. A rise in Spike-specific TCR breadth and depth followed two AZD1222 doses. Clonal diversity was possibly underestimated; the donors were predominantly white British and more often female.

To note about this clone: Its antigen is currently unknown.

Using immunoSEQ multiplex PCR, the repertoire was profiled, and TCRdb retains in-frame clones only, with some absent. The table shows over 100,000 clones, with around nine tenths occurring only once. CDR1 is GTSNPN, CDR2 SVGIG, per germline (reference sequence). The CDR3 extends over 13 amino acids. The chain combines TRBV30 with TRBJ2-2; a weak D match, TRBD1 (6 bases). The clonotype comes from an adult in good health. The input for sequencing was peripheral blood, taken on day 0 of AZD1222 vaccination. This CDR3 reads CAAKSGVTGELFF. DNA of the CDR3: TGTGCAGCAAAGTCAGGGGTGACCGGGGAGCTGTTTTTT. The variable domain in full, completed from reference TRBV30 and TRBJ2-2, reads SQTIHQWPATLVQPVGSPLSLECTVEGTSNPNLYWYRQAAGRGLQLLFYSVGIGQISSEVPQNLSASRPQDRQFILSSKKLLLSDSGFYLCAAKSGVTGELFFGEGSRLTVL.